Below are 27 T cell receptor beta chains sequenced from a single sample in a study of blood T cells in healthy people across ages. Using a J-beta primer mix together with a sample-barcoded 5' primer, a second PCR was run for roughly 6 to 12 cycles. TCRdb re-analysed the 5' RACE reads in MiXCR, keeping a single row per CDR3 protein. The sample records roughly 1.9 million distinct CDR3 sequences, 30% to 40% being singletons. Input material: blood. The receptors stem from a human donor in good health.

This clonotype was seen repeatedly, ten times or more. The rearrangement links TRBV29-1 to TRBJ2-3; TRBD2 matches at 13 bases. V lost 3 bases and J lost 8; bases outside the gene matches: 5. CDR3 length: 14 residues. The germline V gene encodes CDR1 SQVTM and CDR2 ANQGSEA. DNA for the CDR3: TGCAGCGTTGAGACTAGCGGGGGGTGGGGTACGCAGTATTTT. It specifies CSVETSGGWGTQYF.

This clonotype is a singleton in its sample. A single base separates this from a much larger clone, so it may be a read error. The gene calls are TRBV7-2 and TRBJ2-3; 9 nucleotides align to TRBD2. This CDR3 comprises 14 residues. Per the germline V gene, CDR1 is SGHTA and CDR2 is FQGNSA. The CDR3 DNA is TGTGCCAGCAGGGCGGGACTAGCCACAGGTACGCAGTATTTT. It codes for CASRAGLATGTQYF. The variable domain in full, completed from reference TRBV7-2 and TRBJ2-3, reads GAGVSQSPSNKVTEKGKDVELRCDPISGHTALYWYRQSLGQGLEFLIYFQGNSAPDKSGLPSDRFSAERTGGSVSTLTIQRTQQEDSAVYLCASRAGLATGTQYFGPGTRLTVL.

The chain combines TRBV12-3 or TRBV12-4 with TRBJ1-5; TRBD2 might be the D (6 bases). The DNA end favors TRBJ2-3, so the J call may be wrong. The CDR3 totals 15 residues. In nucleotides, the CDR3 is TGTGCCAGCAGCCCCCGGGCGGGATTCAATCAGCCCCAGTATTTT. This codes for CASSPRAGFNQPQYF.

V is TRBV29-1 and J is TRBJ2-7, with D possibly matching TRBD1 (6 bases). Germline-derived CDR1 and CDR2 are SQVTM and ANQGSEA. The CDR3 runs 17 residues. The V gene lost 2 bases and the J gene lost 0 bases, with 20 bases spanning the gap. Written as DNA, the CDR3 is TGCAGCGTTGAATTATTTGTAGGGGACATGAGCTCCTACGAGCAGTACTTC. Translation gives CSVELFVGDMSSYEQYF.

This rearrangement joins TRBV6-6 to TRBJ2-3; 12 nucleotides agree with TRBD2. With 6 bases clipped from V and 3 bases from J, the junction kept 7 bases outside the gene matches. The CDR3 is made up of 16 amino acids. The V gene's germline CDR1 is MNHNY and CDR2 SVGAGI (reference sequence). This CDR3 reads CASRASGGARTDTQYF. CDR3 in DNA: TGTGCCAGCAGGGCTAGCGGGGGGGCCCGGACAGATACGCAGTATTTT.

The CDR3, as DNA: TGTGCCAGCAGGATGGGGGGGAATGGCTACACCTTC. Protein: CASRMGGNGYTF. The rearrangement joins TRBV13 to TRBJ1-2; D might be TRBD1 (5 bases). The germline V gene has CDR1 PRHDT and CDR2 FYEKMQ (reference sequence). V lost 6 bases and J 6 bases, leaving 11 bases between the germline ends. This CDR3 region has 12 residues. Together with reference TRBV13 and TRBJ1-2, the CDR3 gives the full variable domain: AAGVIQSPRHLIKEKRETATLKCYPIPRHDTVYWYQQGPGQDPQFLISFYEKMQSDKGSIPDRFSAQQFSDYHSELNMSSLELGDSALYFCASRMGGNGYTFGSGTRLTVV.

This clonotype appeared a few times. The gene calls are TRBV4-3 and TRBJ2-7, with D unclear. Trimming stripped 0 bases from V and 2 bases from J, with 11 bases between. The CDR3 runs 15 residues. The V gene's germline CDR1 is LGHNA and CDR2 YSLEER. The CDR3 DNA reads as TGCGCCAGCAGCCAAGAATGGGCTGGGGCCTACGAGCAGTACTTC. This codes for CASSQEWAGAYEQYF.

This clonotype was detected a few times. CDR3 bases: TGCAGTGGTCTTTTGTCGACCGAAGAGACCCAGTACTTC. This encodes CSGLLSTEETQYF. The chain links TRBV20-1 to TRBJ2-5; D not certain. CDR1 and CDR2 from the germline V gene are DFQATT and SNEGSKA (reference sequence). Trimming took off 7 bases at V and 3 bases at J, with 15 bases between the two ends. CDR3 length: 13 residues.

The CDR3 is CASSQVGGTDEKLFF. CDR3 sequence (DNA): TGTGCCAGCAGCCAAGTAGGGGGGACTGATGAAAAACTGTTTTTT. The V call is TRBV4-2, the J call TRBJ1-4, with D possibly TRBD1 on 6 matching bases. The CDR3 sequence is 15 residues long. Germline CDR1 is LGHNA and CDR2 is YNFKEQ. Trimming removed 1 base from V and 6 bases from J, with 12 bases in between.

The chain is built from TRBV7-3 and TRBJ1-1; D possibly corresponds to TRBD1 (6 bases). CDR1 and CDR2 (germline): SGHTA, FQGTGA. This CDR3 has 15 residues. V shed 5 bases and J shed 3 bases, with 16 bases lying between them. The CDR3 coding sequence is TGTGCCAGCAGCCTTGGGTGGGGGGCTGACACTGAAGCTTTCTTT. This gives the protein CASSLGWGADTEAFF. Full variable domain (outside the CDR3, taken from reference TRBV7-3 and TRBJ1-1): GAGVSQTPSNKVTEKGKYVELRCDPISGHTALYWYRQSLGQGPEFLIYFQGTGAADDSGLPNDRFFAVRPEGSVSTLKIQRTERGDSAVYLCASSLGWGADTEAFFGQGTRLTVV.

In its sample, this clonotype was seen a few times. The junction departs from the called germline gene at one end, perhaps through a read error. The chain joins TRBV2 to TRBJ2-7; D might be TRBD1 (6 bases). Germline V gives CDR1 SNHLY, CDR2 FYNNEI. The CDR3 loop spans 14 amino acids. CDR3 nucleotide sequence: TGCGCCAGCAGGGGTGGGGGTCAGTCCTACGAGCAGTACTTC. Translating gives CASRGGGQSYEQYF.

Comments on this clonotype: Germline and junction disagree at one end, which may indicate a read error. J is TRBJ2-1 and V is TRBV11-3; D remains ambiguous. This CDR3 region has 12 residues. CDR1 and CDR2 (germline): SGHNT, YENEEA. CDR3 amino acids: CVSSLSRNEQFF. The CDR3 coding sequence is TGTGTCAGCAGCTTATCCAGGAATGAGCAGTTCTTC.

The CDR3 here is CSVSGDSRLTHGYTF. CDR3 nucleotide sequence: TGCAGCGTATCGGGGGACAGCCGACTCACTCACGGCTACACCTTC. The rearrangement joins TRBV29-1 to TRBJ1-2; TRBD1 aligns across 7 bases. The V gene's germline CDR1 is SQVTM and CDR2 ANQGSEA. This CDR3 region has 15 residues. After removal of 6 bases from V and 8 bases from J, the junction contained 18 bases not matched to a gene.

V gene TRBV5-5 combines with J gene TRBJ1-4, with D maybe TRBD1 (5 bases). This CDR3 spans 16 amino acids. Trimming took 3 bases from V and 5 from J, leaving 17 bases between them. Germline V gene sequence: CDR1 SGHKS, CDR2 YYEKEE (reference sequence). CDR3 coding DNA: TGTGCCAGCAGCTGGGGGGTCGGGAGCTACAATGAAAAACTGTTTTTT. This sequence encodes CASSWGVGSYNEKLFF.

In this sample, this clonotype turned up a few times. J is TRBJ2-4 and V is TRBV5-6; the match to TRBD1 covers 8 bases. After removal of 0 bases from V and 8 bases from J, the junction contained 10 bases not matched to a gene. The germline V gene encodes CDR1 SGHDT and CDR2 YYEEEE. The CDR3 length is 16 residues. CDR3: CASSLGTGRNGDIQYF. The CDR3, as DNA: TGTGCCAGCAGCTTGGGGACAGGGAGAAATGGGGACATTCAGTACTTC.

CDR3 protein: CASSYSLFRGGPQETQYF. In DNA form, the CDR3 reads TGTGCCAGCAGTTACTCGCTTTTTAGGGGGGGTCCCCAAGAGACCCAGTACTTC. V usage is TRBV6-6 and J usage is TRBJ2-5, with D possibly matching TRBD2 (7 bases). The CDR3 is made up of 18 amino acids. Germline V gene lookup returns CDR1 MNHNY and CDR2 SVGAGI (reference sequence). Trimming took off 0 bases at V and 1 base at J, with 18 bases between the two ends.

This clonotype was observed at least ten times. This rearrangement joins TRBV7-3 to TRBJ2-5, with 11 nucleotides matching TRBD2. This CDR3 is 15 amino acids long. The J segment lost 4 bases and the V segment lost 5 bases, leaving 6 bases of the junction unmatched. CDR1 and CDR2 from the germline V gene are SGHTA and FQGTGA. The CDR3 region is CASSLSGTSGETQYF. In DNA form, the CDR3 reads TGTGCCAGCAGCCTAAGTGGGACTAGCGGAGAGACCCAGTACTTC. Full variable domain (missing parts from reference TRBV7-3 and TRBJ2-5): GAGVSQTPSNKVTEKGKYVELRCDPISGHTALYWYRQSLGQGPEFLIYFQGTGAADDSGLPNDRFFAVRPEGSVSTLKIQRTERGDSAVYLCASSLSGTSGETQYFGPGTRLLVL.

The V call is TRBV4-3, the J call TRBJ2-7; D remains unclear. Trimming stripped 4 bases from V and 1 base from J, with 11 bases between. Looked up from germline, CDR1 is LGHNA and CDR2 is YSLEER. This CDR3 has 14 amino acids. The CDR3 loop reads CASSPSDGSYEQYF. The CDR3 nucleotides read TGCGCCAGCAGCCCCTCCGACGGTTCCTACGAGCAGTACTTC.

CDR3 nucleotides: TGTGCCAGCAGTTTAAGGGCAGGGAGGGAGCCCCAGCATTTT. Protein sequence: CASSLRAGREPQHF. This chain joins TRBV27 and TRBJ1-5, with D maybe TRBD1 (5 bases). V was trimmed by 2 bases and J by 8 bases, leaving 13 bases between them. CDR1 and CDR2 (germline): MNHEY, SMNVEV (reference sequence). The CDR3 covers 14 residues.

This rearrangement joins TRBV9 to TRBJ2-7; D ambiguous. Trimming removed 0 bases at V and 3 bases at J, with 7 bases between. The CDR3 has 13 residues. Germline-derived CDR1 and CDR2 are SGDLS and YYNGEE. The CDR3 nucleotides are TGTGCCAGCAGCGTAGCGGCAGACTACGAGCAGTACTTC. The encoded protein is CASSVAADYEQYF.

The rearrangement links TRBV29-1 to TRBJ2-5; 12 bases map to TRBD2. There are 15 residues in the CDR3. The J segment lost 5 bases and the V segment lost 4 bases, leaving 8 bases of the junction unmatched. Germline V gene data show CDR1 as SQVTM and CDR2 as ANQGSEA. This chain's CDR3 is CSVAPLAGGRETQYF. The CDR3 DNA sequence: TGCAGCGTTGCCCCTCTAGCGGGGGGGCGGGAGACCCAGTACTTC.

The chain combines TRBV5-1 with TRBJ2-1, with 8 bases fitting TRBD2. V gave up 6 bases and J gave up 8 bases; unmatched junction bases: 16. Germline CDR1 SGHRS, CDR2 YFSETQ. This CDR3 contains 16 residues. CDR3 nucleotides: TGCGCCAGCACCGGTCGGGGGGGGGCCAGAGTGGATGAGCAGTTCTTC. Translating it yields CASTGRGGARVDEQFF. Full variable domain (remainder filled in from reference TRBV5-1 and TRBJ2-1): KAGVTQTPRYLIKTRGQQVTLSCSPISGHRSVSWYQQTPGQGLQFLFEYFSETQRNKGNFPGRFSGRQFSNSRSEMNVSTLELGDSALYLCASTGRGGARVDEQFFGPGTRLTVL.

This clonotype showed up just a few times. V and J are TRBV12-5 and TRBJ1-4; D ambiguous. V was pared by 4 bases and J by 6 bases, with 21 bases between. Germline loops: CDR1 LGHNT, CDR2 FRNRAP. The CDR3 has 17 residues. CDR3 protein: CASGSRPDTDDYEKLFF. The DNA for the CDR3 is TGTGCTAGTGGTTCTAGGCCAGATACAGACGACTATGAAAAACTGTTTTTT.

The chain has TRBV9 and TRBJ1-2; D uncertain. V shed 0 bases and J shed 4 bases, with 10 bases lying between them. The CDR3 has 14 amino acids. The germline gives CDR1 SGDLS, CDR2 YYNGEE. The CDR3 loop is CASSVVGLSYGYTF. The CDR3 coding sequence is TGTGCCAGCAGCGTAGTGGGTTTGTCCTATGGCTACACCTTC.

This chain joins TRBV6-6 and TRBJ2-4; possible D gene TRBD1, 6 bases. The end of the DNA aligns better with TRBJ2-7, so the J call may be wrong. CDR3 size: 14 residues. CDR1 MNHNY and CDR2 SVGAGI come from the germline V gene (reference sequence). CDR3 residues: CASSYGGSPNEQYF. CDR3 sequence (DNA): TGTGCCAGCAGTTACGGGGGCAGCCCTAACGAGCAGTACTTC.

V usage is TRBV6-5 and J usage is TRBJ1-5; 7 nucleotides agree with TRBD1. Unmatched junction bases numbered 2, after V lost 6 bases and J lost 3 bases. The CDR3 is 13 amino acids. Germline loops: CDR1 MNHEY, CDR2 SVGAGI. The CDR3 is CASRRGPNQPQHF. The CDR3 bases are TGTGCCAGCAGGAGGGGGCCCAATCAGCCCCAGCATTTT.

The chain couples TRBV7-6 to TRBJ2-1; D not certain. Germline V lookup: CDR1 SGHVS, CDR2 FNYEAQ. V was clipped by 5 bases and J by 3 bases, with 14 bases between them. The length of the CDR3 is 15 residues. For the CDR3, the DNA is TGTGCCAGCAGCGGAGACACGATCTTCTACAATGAGCAGTTCTTC. Protein product: CASSGDTIFYNEQFF.